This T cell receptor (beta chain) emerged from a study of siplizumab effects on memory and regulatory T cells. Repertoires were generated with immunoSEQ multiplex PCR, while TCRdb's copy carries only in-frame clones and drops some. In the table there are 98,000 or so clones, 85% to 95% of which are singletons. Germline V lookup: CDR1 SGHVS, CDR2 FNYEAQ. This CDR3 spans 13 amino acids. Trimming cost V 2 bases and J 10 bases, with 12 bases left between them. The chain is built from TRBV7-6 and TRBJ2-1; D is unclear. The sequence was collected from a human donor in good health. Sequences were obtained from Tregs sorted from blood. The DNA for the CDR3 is TGTGCCAGCAGCTTATTCGAGGTCCGGGAGCAGTTCTTC. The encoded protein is CASSLFEVREQFF.